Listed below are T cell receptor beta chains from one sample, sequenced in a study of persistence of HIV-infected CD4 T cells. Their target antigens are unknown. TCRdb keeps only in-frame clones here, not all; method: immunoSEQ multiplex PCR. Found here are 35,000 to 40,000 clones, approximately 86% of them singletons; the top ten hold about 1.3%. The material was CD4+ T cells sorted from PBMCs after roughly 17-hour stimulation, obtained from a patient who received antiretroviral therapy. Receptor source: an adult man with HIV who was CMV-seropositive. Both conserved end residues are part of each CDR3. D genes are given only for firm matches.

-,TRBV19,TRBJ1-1,CASSAMMRATEAFF,TGTGCCAGTAGTGCCATGATGAGGGCCACTGAAGCTTTCTTT
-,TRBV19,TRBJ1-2,CASNREGSFNYGYTF,TGTGCCAGTAATCGGGAAGGGAGTTTTAACTATGGCTACACCTTC
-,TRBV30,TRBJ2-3,CAWSVLGTQYF,TGTGCCTGGAGTGTATTGGGGACGCAGTATTTT
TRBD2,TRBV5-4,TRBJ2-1,CASSTWTSGNHEQFF,TGTGCCAGCAGCACCTGGACTAGCGGGAATCATGAGCAGTTCTTC
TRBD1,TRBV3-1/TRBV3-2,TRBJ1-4,CASSQAVTGGFEKLFF,TGTGCCAGCAGCCAAGCGGTGACAGGGGGTTTTGAAAAACTGTTTTTT
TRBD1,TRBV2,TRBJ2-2,CADGTGLPGELFF,TGTGCCGACGGGACAGGGCTACCCGGGGAGCTGTTTTTT
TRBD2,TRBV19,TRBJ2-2,CASSTGTSPGELFF,TGTGCCAGTAGTACCGGGACTAGCCCCGGGGAGCTGTTTTTT
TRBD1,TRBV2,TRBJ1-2,CATGDSAYGYTF,TGTGCCACCGGGGACAGCGCATATGGCTACACCTTC
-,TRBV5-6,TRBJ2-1,CASSLGPRQFF,TGTGCCAGCAGCTTGGGTCCGCGGCAGTTCTTC
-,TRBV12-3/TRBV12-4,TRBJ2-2,CASNQGLHGELFF,TGTGCCAGCAACCAAGGACTGCACGGGGAGCTGTTTTTT
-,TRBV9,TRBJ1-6,CASSVAQRSNSPLHF,TGTGCCAGCAGCGTAGCTCAGCGGAGTAATTCACCCCTCCACTTT
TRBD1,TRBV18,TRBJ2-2,CASSPRDRAGTGELFF,TGTGCCAGCTCACCTCGAGACAGGGCCGGAACCGGGGAGCTGTTTTTT
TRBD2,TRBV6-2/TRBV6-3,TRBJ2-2,CASSYLAGLNGELFF,TGTGCCAGCAGTTATCTAGCGGGACTGAACGGGGAGCTGTTTTTT
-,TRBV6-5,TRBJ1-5,CASSLEDFGGPQHF,TGTGCCAGCAGTTTAGAGGACTTCGGTGGGCCCCAGCATTTT
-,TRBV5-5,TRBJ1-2,CASSLGRGKGGYTF,TGTGCCAGCAGCTTAGGACGGGGGAAGGGCGGCTACACCTTC
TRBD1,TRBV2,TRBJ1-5,CASSTGTGRNQPQHF,TGTGCCAGCAGCACCGGGACAGGGCGTAATCAGCCCCAGCATTTT